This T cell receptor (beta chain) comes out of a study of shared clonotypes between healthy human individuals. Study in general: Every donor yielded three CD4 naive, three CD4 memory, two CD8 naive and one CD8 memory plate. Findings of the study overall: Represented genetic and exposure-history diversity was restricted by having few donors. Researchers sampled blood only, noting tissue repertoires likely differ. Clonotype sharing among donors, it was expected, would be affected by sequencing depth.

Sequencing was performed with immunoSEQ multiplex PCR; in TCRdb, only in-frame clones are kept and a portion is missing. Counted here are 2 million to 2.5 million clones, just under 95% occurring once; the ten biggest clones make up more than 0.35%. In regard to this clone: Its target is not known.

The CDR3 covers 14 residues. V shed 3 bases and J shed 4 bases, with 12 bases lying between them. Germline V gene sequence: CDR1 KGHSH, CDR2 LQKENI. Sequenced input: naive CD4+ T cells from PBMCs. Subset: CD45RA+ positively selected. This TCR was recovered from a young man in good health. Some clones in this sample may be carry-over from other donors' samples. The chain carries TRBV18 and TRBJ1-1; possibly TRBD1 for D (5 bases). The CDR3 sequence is CASSPQGFGTEAFF. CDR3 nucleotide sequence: TGTGCCAGCTCACCCCAGGGATTTGGCACTGAAGCTTTCTTT.